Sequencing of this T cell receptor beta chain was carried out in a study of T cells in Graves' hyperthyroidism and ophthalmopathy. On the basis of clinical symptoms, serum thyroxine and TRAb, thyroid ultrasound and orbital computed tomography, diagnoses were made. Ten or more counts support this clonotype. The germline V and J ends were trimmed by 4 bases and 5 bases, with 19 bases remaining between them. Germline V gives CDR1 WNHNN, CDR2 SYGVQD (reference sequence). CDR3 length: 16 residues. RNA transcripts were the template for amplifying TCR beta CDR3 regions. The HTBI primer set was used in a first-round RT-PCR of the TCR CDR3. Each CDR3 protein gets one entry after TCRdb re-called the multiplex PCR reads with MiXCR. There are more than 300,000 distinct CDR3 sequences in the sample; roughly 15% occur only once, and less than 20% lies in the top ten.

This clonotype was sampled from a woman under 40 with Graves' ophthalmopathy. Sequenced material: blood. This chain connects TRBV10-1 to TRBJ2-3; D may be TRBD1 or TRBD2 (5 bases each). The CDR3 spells CASSGDARDVRDTQYF. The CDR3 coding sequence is TGCGCCAGCAGTGGGGACGCCCGGGACGTGCGAGATACGCAGTATTTT.